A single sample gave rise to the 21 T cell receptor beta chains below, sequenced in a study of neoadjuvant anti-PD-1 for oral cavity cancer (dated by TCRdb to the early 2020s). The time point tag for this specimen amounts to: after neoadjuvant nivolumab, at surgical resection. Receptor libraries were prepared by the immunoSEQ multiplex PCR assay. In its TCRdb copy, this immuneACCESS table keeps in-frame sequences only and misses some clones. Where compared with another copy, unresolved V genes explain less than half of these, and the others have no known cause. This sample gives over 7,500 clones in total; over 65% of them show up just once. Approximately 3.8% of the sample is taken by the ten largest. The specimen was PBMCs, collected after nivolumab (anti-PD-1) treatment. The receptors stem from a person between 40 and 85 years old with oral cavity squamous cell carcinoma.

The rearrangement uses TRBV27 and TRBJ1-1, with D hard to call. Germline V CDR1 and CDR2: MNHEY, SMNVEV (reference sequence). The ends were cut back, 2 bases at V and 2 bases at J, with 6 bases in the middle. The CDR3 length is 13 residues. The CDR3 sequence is CASSLRENTEAFF. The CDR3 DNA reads TGTGCCAGCAGTTTAAGGGAAAACACTGAAGCTTTCTTT.

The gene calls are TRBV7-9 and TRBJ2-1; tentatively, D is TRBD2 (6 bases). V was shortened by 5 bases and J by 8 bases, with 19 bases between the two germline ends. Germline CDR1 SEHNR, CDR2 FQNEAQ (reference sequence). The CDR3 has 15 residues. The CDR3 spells CASSAPGVVRDEQFF. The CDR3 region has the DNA TGTGCCAGCAGCGCTCCGGGGGTGGTCCGGGATGAGCAGTTCTTC.

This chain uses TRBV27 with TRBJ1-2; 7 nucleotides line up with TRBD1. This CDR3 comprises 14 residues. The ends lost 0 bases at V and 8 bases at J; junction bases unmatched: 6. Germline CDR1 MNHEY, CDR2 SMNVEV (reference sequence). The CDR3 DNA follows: TGTGCCAGCAGTTTATCCCAGGGGGTGGGGGGCTACACCTTC. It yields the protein CASSLSQGVGGYTF.

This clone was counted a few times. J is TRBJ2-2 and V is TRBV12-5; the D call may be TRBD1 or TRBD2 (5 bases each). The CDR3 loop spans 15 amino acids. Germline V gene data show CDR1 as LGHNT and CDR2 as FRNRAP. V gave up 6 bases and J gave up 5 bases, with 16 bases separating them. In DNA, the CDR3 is TGTGCTAGTGGCCCGGGGACCGCCGGAACCGGGGAGCTGTTTTTT. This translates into CASGPGTAGTGELFF.

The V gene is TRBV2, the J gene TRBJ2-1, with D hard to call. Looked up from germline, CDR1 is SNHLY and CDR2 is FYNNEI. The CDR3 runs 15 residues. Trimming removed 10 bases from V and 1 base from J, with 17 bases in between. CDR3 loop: CATRSSKLSYNEQFF. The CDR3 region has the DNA TGTGCCACCAGATCCTCGAAGTTATCCTACAATGAGCAGTTCTTC.

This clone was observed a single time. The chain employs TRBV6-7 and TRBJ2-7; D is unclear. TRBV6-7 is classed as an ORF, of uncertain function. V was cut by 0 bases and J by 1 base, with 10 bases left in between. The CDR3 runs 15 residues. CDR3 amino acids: CASSYSFSGSYEQYF. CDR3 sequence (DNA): TGTGCCAGCAGTTACTCCTTTAGTGGGTCCTACGAGCAGTACTTC.

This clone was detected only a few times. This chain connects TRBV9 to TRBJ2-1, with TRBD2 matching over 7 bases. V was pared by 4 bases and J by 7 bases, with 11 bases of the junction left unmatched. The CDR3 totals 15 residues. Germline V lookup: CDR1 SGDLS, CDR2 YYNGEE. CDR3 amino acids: CASSSRLASGNEQFF. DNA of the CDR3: TGTGCCAGCAGCTCCCGACTAGCTAGTGGGAATGAGCAGTTCTTC.

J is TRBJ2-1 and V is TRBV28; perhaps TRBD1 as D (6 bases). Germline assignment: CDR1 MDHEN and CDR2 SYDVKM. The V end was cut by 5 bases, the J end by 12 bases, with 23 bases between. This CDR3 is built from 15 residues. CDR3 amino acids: CASSGDILMFLRQFF. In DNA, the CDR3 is TGTGCCAGCAGTGGGGACATCCTCATGTTTTTGCGGCAGTTCTTC.

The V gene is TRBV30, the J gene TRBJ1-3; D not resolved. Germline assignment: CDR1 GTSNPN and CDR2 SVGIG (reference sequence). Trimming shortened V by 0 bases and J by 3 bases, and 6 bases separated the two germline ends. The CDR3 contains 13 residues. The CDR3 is CAWSVLNGNTIYF. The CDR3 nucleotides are TGTGCCTGGAGTGTACTAAATGGAAACACCATATATTTT.

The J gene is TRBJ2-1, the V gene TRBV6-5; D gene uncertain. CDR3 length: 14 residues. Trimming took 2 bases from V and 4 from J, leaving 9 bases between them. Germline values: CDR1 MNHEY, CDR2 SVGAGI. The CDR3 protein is CASSYQHPYNEQFF. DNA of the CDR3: TGTGCCAGCAGTTACCAGCATCCGTACAATGAGCAGTTCTTC.

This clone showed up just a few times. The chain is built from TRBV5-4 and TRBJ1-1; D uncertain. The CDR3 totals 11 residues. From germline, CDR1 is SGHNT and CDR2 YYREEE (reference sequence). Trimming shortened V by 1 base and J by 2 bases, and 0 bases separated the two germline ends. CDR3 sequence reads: CASSLNTEAFF. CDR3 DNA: TGTGCCAGCAGCTTGAACACTGAAGCTTTCTTT.

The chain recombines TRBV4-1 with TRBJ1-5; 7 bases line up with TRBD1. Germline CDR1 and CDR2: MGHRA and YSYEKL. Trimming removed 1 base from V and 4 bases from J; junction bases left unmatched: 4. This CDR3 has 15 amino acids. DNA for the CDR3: TGCGCCAGCAGCCAAGTCGTACAGGGGAATCAGCCCCAGCATTTT. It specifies CASSQVVQGNQPQHF.

CDR3 in amino acids: CASSQPTSRGETQYF. CDR3 DNA: TGCGCCAGCAGCCAACCGACTAGCAGGGGTGAGACCCAGTACTTC. This sequence joins TRBV4-1 and TRBJ2-5, with D tentatively TRBD2 (7 bases). The V end lost 2 bases, the J end lost 5 bases, and 15 bases lay between the germline ends. CDR1 MGHRA and CDR2 YSYEKL come from the germline V gene. The CDR3 runs to 15 residues.

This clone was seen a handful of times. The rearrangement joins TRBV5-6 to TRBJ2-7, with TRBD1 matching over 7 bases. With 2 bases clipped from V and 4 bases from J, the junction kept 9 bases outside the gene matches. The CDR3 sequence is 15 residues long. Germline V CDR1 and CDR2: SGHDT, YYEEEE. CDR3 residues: CASSLDRETLYEQYF. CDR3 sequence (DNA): TGTGCCAGCAGCTTAGACAGGGAAACCTTATACGAGCAGTACTTC. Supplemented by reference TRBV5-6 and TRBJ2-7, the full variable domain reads DAGVTQSPTHLIKTRGQQVTLRCSPKSGHDTVSWYQQALGQGPQFIFQYYEEEERQRGNFPDRFSGHQFPNYSSELNVNALLLGDSALYLCASSLDRETLYEQYFGPGTRLTVT.

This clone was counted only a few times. CDR3 loop: CASSRDRYTGELFF. In nucleotides, the CDR3 is TGTGCCAGCAGCCGGGACAGATACACCGGGGAGCTGTTTTTT. The chain couples TRBV14 to TRBJ2-2, with 7 bases aligning to TRBD1. Germline V CDR1 and CDR2: SGHDN, FVKESK. CDR3 length equals 14 residues. V lost 4 bases, J lost 3 bases, and 2 bases stayed unmatched.

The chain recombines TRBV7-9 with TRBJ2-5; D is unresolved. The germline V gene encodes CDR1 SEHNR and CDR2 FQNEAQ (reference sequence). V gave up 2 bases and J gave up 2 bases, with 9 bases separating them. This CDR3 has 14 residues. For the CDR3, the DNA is TGTGCCAGCAGCTTATCCCTGGGGCAAGAGACCCAGTACTTC. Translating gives CASSLSLGQETQYF.

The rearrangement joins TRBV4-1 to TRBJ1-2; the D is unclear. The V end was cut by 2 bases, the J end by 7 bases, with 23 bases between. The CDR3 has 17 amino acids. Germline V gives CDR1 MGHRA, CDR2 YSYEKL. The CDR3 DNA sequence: TGCGCCAGCAGCCAATTGTTTCGGGCCTCTCAAAGCGGTGGCTACACCTTC. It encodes CASSQLFRASQSGGYTF.

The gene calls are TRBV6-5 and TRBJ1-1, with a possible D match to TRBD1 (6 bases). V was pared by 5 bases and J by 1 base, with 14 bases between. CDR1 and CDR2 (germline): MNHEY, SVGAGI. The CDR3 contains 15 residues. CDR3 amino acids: CASSLRGGANTEAFF. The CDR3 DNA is TGTGCCAGCAGTCTCCGGGGGGGGGCGAACACTGAAGCTTTCTTT.

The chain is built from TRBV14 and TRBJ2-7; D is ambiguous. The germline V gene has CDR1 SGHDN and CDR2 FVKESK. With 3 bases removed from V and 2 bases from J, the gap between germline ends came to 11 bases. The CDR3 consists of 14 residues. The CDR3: CASSQDAGTYEQYF. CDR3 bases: TGTGCCAGCAGCCAGGACGCAGGAACCTACGAGCAGTACTTC.

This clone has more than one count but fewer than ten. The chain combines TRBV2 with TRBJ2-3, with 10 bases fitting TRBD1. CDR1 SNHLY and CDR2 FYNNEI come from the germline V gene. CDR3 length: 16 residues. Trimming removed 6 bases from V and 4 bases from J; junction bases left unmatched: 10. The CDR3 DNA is TGTGCCAGCAGCCCTGGGCGACAGGGGGCCGCAGATACGCAGTATTTT. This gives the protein CASSPGRQGAADTQYF.

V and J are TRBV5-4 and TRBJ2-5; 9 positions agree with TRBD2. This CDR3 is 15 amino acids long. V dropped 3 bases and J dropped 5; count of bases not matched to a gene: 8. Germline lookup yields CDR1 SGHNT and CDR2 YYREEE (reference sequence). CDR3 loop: CASSSEAGGGETQYF. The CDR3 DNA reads TGTGCCAGCAGCTCAGAAGCGGGGGGCGGGGAGACCCAGTACTTC.